This T cell receptor (beta chain) was identified during a study of blood T cell repertoires in COVID-19. Study at large: The study drew acute and convalescent COVID-19 samples from the United States, Italy and Spain. T cells, B-cell-depleted T cells, or PBMCs supplied cDNA or gDNA.

Germline V gene lookup returns CDR1 GTSNPN and CDR2 SVGIG (reference sequence). The CDR3 extends over 12 amino acids. V gave up 3 bases and J gave up 13 bases, with 13 bases separating them. In the original processing: Estimated nucleated cell counts came from reference gene primer amplification. Profiling relied on immunoSEQ multiplex PCR, and the TCRdb table lists in-frame clones only, not all of them. For V, J and clone size, that table is used; D and trimming come from the DNA. This sample yields 250,000 to 350,000 clones, of which roughly 83% are seen a single time; 1.5% to 2% belongs to the top ten.

The sequence came from a woman aged 45 to 65 with acute or convalescent COVID-19. Sequenced input: peripheral blood. The chain links TRBV30 to TRBJ1-6; the D gene is possibly TRBD1 (6 bases). The CDR3 DNA reads TGTGCCTGGAGCTGGGGACAAACGCCCCTCCACTTT. Translating it yields CAWSWGQTPLHF.